This T cell receptor (beta chain) was identified during a study of neoadjuvant anti-PD-1 for oral cavity cancer. V shed 5 bases, J shed 6 bases, and the junction held 6 bases outside the gene matches. The germline gives CDR1 SGHDT, CDR2 YYEEEE. CDR3 length equals 14 residues. The data were produced by immunoSEQ multiplex PCR, yet TCRdb's version contains in-frame clones alone and is incomplete. The sample shows under 15,000 clones, 65% to 80% of them seen only once. Time point reported: after neoadjuvant nivolumab, at surgical resection. This sequence was found in a person aged 35-79 years with oral cavity squamous cell carcinoma. V and J are TRBV5-6 and TRBJ2-1; 9 positions agree with TRBD2. The specimen was PBMCs, collected after nivolumab (anti-PD-1) treatment. CDR3 protein: CASRSGLALNEQFF. The CDR3 DNA reads as TGTGCCAGCAGGTCTGGACTAGCGCTCAATGAGCAGTTCTTC.